Listed below are T cell receptor beta chains from one sample, sequenced in a study of post-analysis software for immune sequencing data. TCRdb re-analysed the PCR reads in MiXCR, keeping a single row per CDR3 protein. The sample records under 200,000 distinct CDR3 sequences, 29% being singletons. The sequenced material came from blood. The origin of the receptors is a girl between 2 and 17 years old with multiple sclerosis. The CDR3 runs from the conserved cysteine through the conserved F or W. The D gene is left open where the match is weak. Not every row has a clone size; where given, it reads once, few, many or a size class.

>TRBV20-1|TRBJ1-2|NA|many
CSARDPTQVANYGYTF
TGCAGTGCTAGAGATCCAACACAAGTTGCTAACTATGGCTACACCTTC
>TRBV29-1|TRBJ2-3|NA|many
CSTKGLSSPDTQYF
TGCAGCACTAAGGGTCTATCGAGTCCAGATACGCAGTATTTT
>TRBV7-2|TRBJ1-1|NA|few
CASSPDPGRARGEAFF
TGTGCCAGCAGCCCAGACCCCGGCAGGGCTAGGGGTGAAGCTTTCTTT
>TRBV4-1|TRBJ2-7|TRBD1|many
CASSQDYRGREQYF
TGCGCCAGCAGCCAAGATTACAGGGGGCGAGAGCAGTACTTC
>TRBV29-1|TRBJ1-2|TRBD1|many
CSLGPGQNYGYTF
TGCAGCCTTGGACCGGGACAGAACTATGGCTACACCTTC
>TRBV7-2|TRBJ1-4|TRBD1|NA
CASSSGTVSTNEKLFF
TGTGCCAGCAGCTCGGGGACAGTCTCAACTAATGAAAAACTGTTTTTT
>TRBV11-2|TRBJ2-2|NA|few
CASSLASRTGELFF
TGTGCCAGCAGCTTAGCTTCCAGAACCGGGGAGCTGTTTTTT
>TRBV7-9|TRBJ2-1|NA|NA
CASSLALSADEQFF
TGTGCCAGCAGCTTAGCGCTGAGCGCCGATGAGCAGTTCTTC
>TRBV20-1|TRBJ1-2|NA|many
CSAPQSSLYGYTF
TGCAGTGCCCCACAGAGCTCGCTCTATGGCTACACCTTC
>TRBV7-2|TRBJ2-7|NA|many
CASSLARHLGQYF
TGTGCCAGCAGCTTAGCGCGGCATTTAGGGCAGTACTTC
>TRBV6-1|TRBJ2-2|NA|NA
CAAWGLSTGELFF
TGTGCCGCTTGGGGGTTGAGCACCGGGGAGCTGTTTTTT
>TRBV7-3|TRBJ2-2|TRBD2|few
CASSRLGLGRGSTGELFF
TGTGCCAGCAGCCGCCTAGGGCTTGGGCGGGGGAGCACCGGGGAGCTGTTTTTT
>TRBV10-3|TRBJ2-1|NA|many
CAISEDRLVYNEQFF
TGTGCCATCAGTGAAGACAGACTTGTCTACAATGAGCAGTTCTTC
>TRBV6-6|TRBJ2-7|TRBD2|many
CASSYQRDWGGEQYF
TGTGCCAGCAGTTACCAAAGGGACTGGGGGGGCGAGCAGTACTTC
>TRBV5-1|TRBJ2-3|NA|many
CASSLMDTQYF
TGCGCCAGCAGCTTAATGGATACGCAGTATTTT
>TRBV20-1|TRBJ1-2|NA|once
CSARQEANYGYTF
TGCAGTGCTAGACAGGAGGCGAACTATGGCTACACCTTC
>TRBV12-3/TRBV12-4|TRBJ2-7|NA|many
CASGLERTYEQYF
TGTGCCAGCGGCTTGGAACGCACCTACGAGCAGTACTTC
>TRBV4-2|TRBJ2-7|TRBD2|many
CASSQEASGTPYEQYF
TGTGCCAGCAGCCAAGAGGCTAGCGGGACCCCCTACGAGCAGTACTTC
>TRBV28|TRBJ1-5|NA|NA
CASSPWDGGPNQPQHF
TGTGCCAGCAGTCCATGGGACGGGGGGCCCAATCAGCCCCAGCATTTT
>TRBV7-8|TRBJ2-1|TRBD2|NA
CASSSISGRFNEQFF
TGTGCCAGCAGCTCAATTAGCGGGAGGTTTAATGAGCAGTTCTTC
>TRBV5-1|TRBJ1-6|NA|NA
CASSSISGRELHF
TGCGCCAGCAGCTCGATAAGCGGTAGAGAGCTCCACTTT
>TRBV7-9|TRBJ1-4|NA|NA
CASSRRGHPTNEKLFF
TGTGCCAGCAGCCGCCGGGGCCATCCAACTAATGAAAAACTGTTTTTT
>TRBV19|TRBJ2-1|NA|few
CATLLYNEQFF
TGTGCCACTCTACTATACAATGAGCAGTTCTTC
>TRBV20-1|TRBJ2-1|TRBD2|many
CSAQTSGDYNEQFF
TGCAGTGCCCAGACTAGCGGGGACTACAATGAGCAGTTCTTC
>TRBV5-6|TRBJ1-1|TRBD1|few
CASSLDRVEAFF
TGTGCCAGCAGCTTAGACAGGGTTGAAGCTTTCTTT
>TRBV15|TRBJ2-5|NA|many
CATSGETQYF
TGTGCCACCAGCGGGGAGACCCAGTACTTC
>TRBV5-1|TRBJ2-4|NA|few
CASSSTGRGDIQYF
TGCGCCAGCAGCTCGACAGGGAGGGGGGACATTCAGTACTTC
>TRBV5-6|TRBJ2-7|NA|many
CASSLESYEQYF
TGTGCCAGCAGCTTGGAGTCCTACGAGCAGTACTTC
>TRBV20-1|TRBJ2-3|NA|NA
CSARDPIVTDTQYF
TGCAGTGCTAGAGACCCCATAGTCACAGATACGCAGTATTTT
>TRBV28|TRBJ2-1|TRBD1|NA
CASSTLQGWGDNEQFF
TGTGCCAGCAGTACCTTACAGGGGTGGGGTGACAATGAGCAGTTCTTC
>TRBV18|TRBJ2-5|NA|NA
CASSPGLRETQYF
TGTGCCAGCTCACCAGGGTTGCGGGAGACCCAGTACTTC
>TRBV5-1|TRBJ1-6|NA|NA
CASSSSGDNSPLHF
TGCGCCAGCAGCTCATCGGGGGATAATTCACCCCTCCACTTT
>TRBV20-1|TRBJ1-5|NA|few
CSARTLNQPQHF
TGCAGTGCTAGGACCCTCAATCAGCCCCAGCATTTT
>TRBV5-1|TRBJ2-7|TRBD1|few
CASGSGTGSYEQYF
TGCGCCAGCGGATCCGGGACAGGGTCCTACGAGCAGTACTTC
>TRBV5-1|TRBJ2-1|TRBD1|once
CTSSRYRGTGGNEQFF
TGCACCAGCAGCCGATACAGGGGAACGGGCGGCAATGAGCAGTTCTTC
>TRBV3-1|TRBJ2-1|NA|many
CASSQELGYGEQFF
TGTGCCAGCAGCCAAGAGCTGGGATACGGTGAGCAGTTCTTC
>TRBV5-1|TRBJ2-5|TRBD2|NA
CASSSGGLAGRETRYF
TGCGCCAGCAGCTCGGGGGGACTAGCGGGTAGAGAGACCCGGTACTTC
>TRBV15|TRBJ2-7|NA|many
CATSRDINYEQYF
TGTGCCACCAGCAGAGATATCAATTACGAGCAGTACTTC
>TRBV7-2|TRBJ2-7|NA|NA
CASSLGQLSYEQYF
TGTGCCAGCAGCTTAGGACAGCTTTCCTACGAGCAGTACTTC
>TRBV5-4|TRBJ2-2|NA|NA
CASTPDRYTGELFF
TGTGCCAGCACCCCGGACCGTTACACCGGGGAGCTGTTTTTT
>TRBV7-9|TRBJ2-1|NA|NA
CASSTPRASSDNEQFF
TGTGCCAGCTCCACCCCGAGGGCGAGCTCCGACAATGAGCAGTTCTTC
>TRBV7-3|TRBJ2-3|TRBD1|NA
CASSPRDRSSTDTQYF
TGTGCCAGCAGCCCGCGGGACAGGTCTAGCACAGATACGCAGTATTTT
>TRBV14|TRBJ1-2|TRBD1|NA
CASSLPGGPYGYTF
TGTGCCAGCAGTCTACCAGGGGGCCCCTATGGCTACACCTTC
>TRBV7-9|TRBJ2-3|NA|many
CASSPSGQYSTDTQYF
TGTGCCAGCAGCCCTTCGGGGCAGTATTCCACAGATACGCAGTATTTT
>TRBV29-1|TRBJ2-7|NA|NA
CSVDTGKGNEQYF
TGCAGCGTTGATACCGGTAAAGGGAACGAGCAGTACTTC
>TRBV5-1|TRBJ2-3|TRBD2|few
CASSFVAGGADTQYF
TGCGCCAGCAGCTTTGTAGCGGGAGGTGCAGATACGCAGTATTTT
>TRBV28|TRBJ1-2|TRBD1|many
CASSEDRGDLVYGYTF
TGTGCCAGCAGTGAGGACAGGGGGGACCTTGTCTATGGCTACACCTTC
>TRBV4-1|TRBJ2-3|NA|few
CASSQVGALRADTQYF
TGCGCCAGCAGCCAAGTTGGGGCTTTAAGGGCAGATACGCAGTATTTT
>TRBV20-1|TRBJ1-2|NA|many
CSATRPNRDYGYTF
TGCAGTGCCACAAGGCCCAACAGGGACTATGGCTACACCTTC
>TRBV11-2|TRBJ2-5|NA|few
CASSLVLTYQETQYF
TGTGCCAGCAGCTTAGTACTCACGTACCAAGAGACCCAGTACTTC
>TRBV4-2|TRBJ2-1|NA|NA
CASSQVTRATLSEQFF
TGTGCCAGCAGCCAAGTGACTAGGGCGACCTTGAGTGAGCAGTTCTTC
>TRBV5-1|TRBJ2-1|NA|many
CASSDAGGSYNEQFF
TGCGCCAGCAGCGATGCCGGGGGTTCCTACAATGAGCAGTTCTTC
>TRBV29-1|TRBJ1-1|NA|many
CSVRTGTTEAFF
TGCAGCGTTCGTACAGGGACCACTGAAGCTTTCTTT
>TRBV4-1|TRBJ1-1|NA|NA
CASSQEAHLNTEAFF
TGCGCCAGCAGCCAAGAAGCTCACCTAAACACTGAAGCTTTCTTT
>TRBV7-9|TRBJ2-5|NA|NA
CASSPTDQNSHF
TGTGCCAGCAGTCCCACGGACCAAAATTCCCACTTC
>TRBV5-1|TRBJ2-1|TRBD2|NA
CASSRPLAGPYNEQFF
TGCGCCAGCAGCCGCCCGCTAGCGGGGCCCTACAATGAGCAGTTCTTC
>TRBV6-1|TRBJ1-5|NA|NA
CASRATGGDQPQHF
TGTGCCAGCAGAGCGACAGGAGGGGATCAGCCCCAGCATTTT
>TRBV7-2|TRBJ2-1|TRBD2|few
CASSPGLAGGLRVNEQFF
TGTGCCAGCAGCCCCGGACTAGCGGGGGGGCTCAGGGTGAATGAGCAGTTCTTC
>TRBV10-3|TRBJ2-7|NA|many
CAISEGAYEQYF
TGTGCCATCAGTGAGGGGGCCTACGAGCAGTACTTC
>TRBV7-8|TRBJ1-5|NA|many
CASSPRQAANQPQHF
TGTGCCAGCAGCCCGAGACAGGCAGCAAATCAGCCCCAGCATTTT